These 20 T cell receptor beta chains were sequenced from one sample in a study of T cells in Graves' hyperthyroidism and ophthalmopathy (dated by TCRdb to 2018 to 2020). The library came from multiplex PCR. The instrument was an Illumina HiSeq 2000. The TCR beta CDR3 regions were amplified from RNA transcripts. The first round of RT-PCR for the TCR CDR3 was performed with the HTBI primer set and the Qiagen OneStep RT-PCR kit. TCRdb trimmed the raw reads at Q25, called clones with MiXCR and kept productive beta chains. Rows are unified per CDR3 protein, each entry keeping the most common DNA and genes. The sample contains about 400,000 distinct CDR3 sequences, roughly 14% of them found a single time. Jointly, the top ten make up about 14% of the sample. What was sequenced was blood. The source is a young woman with Graves' hyperthyroidism.

The sample holds a few counts of this clonotype. The CDR3 bases are TGTGCCAGCAGTTTGGGGGACATTTTCCCGGCCCTCCACTTT. It yields the protein CASSLGDIFPALHF. This chain connects TRBV12-3 or TRBV12-4 to TRBJ1-6; the D gene is possibly TRBD1 (6 bases). The CDR3 has 14 residues. Between the trimmed V and J ends, which lost 3 bases and 14 bases, there was a span of 17 bases.

V gene TRBV9 combines with J gene TRBJ2-1, with D unclear. V was cut by 0 bases and J by 4 bases, with 8 bases left in between. The V gene's germline CDR1 is SGDLS and CDR2 YYNGEE. This CDR3 is built from 14 residues. CDR3 region: CASSVEDGYNEQFF. The CDR3 nucleotides are TGTGCCAGCAGCGTAGAAGACGGTTACAATGAGCAGTTCTTC.

This clonotype was picked up many times. The rearrangement links TRBV18 to TRBJ2-3; 11 bases are shared with TRBD2. CDR1 KGHSH and CDR2 LQKENI come from the germline V gene. After removal of 3 bases from V and 2 bases from J, the junction contained 7 bases not matched to a gene. This CDR3 comprises 17 residues. The CDR3 region has the DNA TGTGCCAGCTCACCCTTGATACTAGCGGGAGACACAGATACGCAGTATTTT. Its translation is CASSPLILAGDTDTQYF.

This clonotype occurred a few times. V is TRBV19 and J is TRBJ2-5, with a weak D call TRBD1 (5 bases). The CDR3 has 12 residues. Germline CDR1 is LNHDA and CDR2 is SQIVND (reference sequence). V shed 7 bases and J shed 2 bases, with 8 bases lying between them. CDR3 in amino acids: CASTDIQETQYF. The CDR3 bases are TGTGCCAGTACGGACATACAAGAGACCCAGTACTTC.

The chain uses TRBV29-1 and TRBJ2-1; the match to TRBD2 covers 7 bases. V lost 8 bases to trimming and J lost 10 bases; unmatched junction nucleotides: 17. This CDR3 contains 14 residues. The germline V gene has CDR1 SQVTM and CDR2 ANQGSEA. Here the CDR3 DNA reads TGCAGCACCAAGGGAGGGTTGGGTCGCGGAGAGCAGTTCTTC. This codes for CSTKGGLGRGEQFF.

The table lists this clonotype with a few counts. The chain uses TRBV6-1 and TRBJ2-2, with D perhaps matching TRBD1 (6 bases). Trimming cost V 4 bases and J 3 bases, with 9 bases left between them. CDR3 length: 14 residues. CDR1 and CDR2 from the germline V gene are MNHNS and SASEGT. The DNA of the CDR3 is TGTGCCAGCAGTGTACAGGGTTACACCGGGGAGCTGTTTTTT. Protein: CASSVQGYTGELFF.

This clonotype was counted ten times or more. The chain links TRBV7-9 to TRBJ2-3; the match to TRBD2 covers 8 bases. J was trimmed by 5 bases and V by 1 base; bases with no gene match: 5. There are 15 residues in the CDR3. Germline V gene sequence: CDR1 SEHNR, CDR2 FQNEAQ (reference sequence). The CDR3 region is CASSLVAGPKDTQYF. CDR3 sequence (DNA): TGTGCCAGCAGCTTAGTAGCGGGGCCGAAAGATACGCAGTATTTT.

Ten or more counts support this clonotype. The chain is built from TRBV13 and TRBJ2-7; 8 bases line up with TRBD1. The V and J ends lost 5 bases and 3 bases, in that order; junction bases with no gene match: 9. Germline loops: CDR1 PRHDT, CDR2 FYEKMQ (reference sequence). The CDR3 runs to 15 residues. The CDR3 DNA reads TGTGCCAGCAGCCATCCCTCAGGGGGCAACTACGAGCAGTACTTC. Translating gives CASSHPSGGNYEQYF.

V and J are TRBV4-2 and TRBJ2-1, with 15 bases that match TRBD2. This CDR3 is built from 17 residues. Per germline, CDR1 LGHNA and CDR2 YNFKEQ. V shed 4 bases, J shed 4 bases, and the junction held 5 bases outside the gene matches. CDR3 in amino acids: CASSLRTSGREYNEQFF. The CDR3 nucleotides read TGTGCCAGCAGCCTCCGGACTAGCGGGAGGGAATACAATGAGCAGTTCTTC.

Notes on this clonotype: A much more abundant neighbour one base away suggests this may be a read error. The chain couples TRBV11-3 to TRBJ2-5, with D possibly being TRBD1 (6 bases). The CDR3 length is 13 residues. Germline loops: CDR1 SGHNT, CDR2 YENEEA. CDR3 bases: TGTGACAGCAGCCGCAACAGGGAAGAGACCCAGTACTTC. This codes for CDSSRNREETQYF.

To note about this clonotype: This sequence may be a read error, since a much larger clone differs from it by one base. The rearrangement joins TRBV7-9 to TRBJ1-1; D may be TRBD1 (5 bases). The V gene lost 2 bases and the J gene lost 4 bases, with 17 bases spanning the gap. The CDR3 has 16 amino acids. Germline loops: CDR1 SEHNR, CDR2 FQNEAQ (reference sequence). Here the CDR3 reads CASSLSGSREGTEAFF. The CDR3 bases are TGTGCCAGCAGCTTAAGCGGAAGCAGGGAAGGCACTGAAGCTTTCTTT.

This clonotype occurred once. The chain recombines TRBV28 with TRBJ2-7; 9 bases are a match to TRBD2. CDR1 is MDHEN and CDR2 is SYDVKM in the germline V gene. Trimming at V came to 1 base and at J to 5 bases, leaving 6 bases not matched to a gene. This CDR3 has 15 residues. CDR3 DNA sequence: TGTGCCAGCAGTTTATATGTTGCGGGAGGGAACGAGCAGTACTTC. Its protein product is CASSLYVAGGNEQYF.

This clonotype was detected only a few times. V and J are TRBV7-2 and TRBJ2-5, with 10 nucleotides matching TRBD2. CDR1 and CDR2 (germline): SGHTA, FQGNSA. V was pared by 4 bases and J by 5 bases, with 19 bases of the junction left unmatched. There are 19 residues in the CDR3. The CDR3 loop is CASSSQPVLAGAPGETQYF. The CDR3, as DNA: TGTGCCAGCAGCTCCCAGCCCGTCCTAGCGGGGGCCCCCGGGGAGACCCAGTACTTC.

The V and J genes are TRBV5-1 and TRBJ2-5; D is uncertain. The V end was cut by 0 bases, the J end by 7 bases, with 10 bases between. The CDR3 extends over 13 amino acids. From germline, CDR1 is SGHRS and CDR2 YFSETQ. In DNA form, the CDR3 reads TGCGCCAGCAGCTTGGAGTATCCAGGGACCCAGTACTTC. The encoded protein is CASSLEYPGTQYF.

This clonotype occurred many times. The V gene is TRBV20-1, the J gene TRBJ2-1, with 13 bases fitting TRBD2. Germline V lookup: CDR1 DFQATT, CDR2 SNEGSKA (reference sequence). With V trimmed by 5 bases and J by 6 bases, 1 base remained unmatched. The CDR3 contains 13 residues. CDR3 nucleotide sequence: TGCAGTGCTGGGACTAGCGGGACCAATGAGCAGTTCTTC. Protein: CSAGTSGTNEQFF.

This clonotype was detected ten times or more. This chain connects TRBV18 to TRBJ2-3; the D is unclear. The CDR3 loop spans 11 amino acids. Germline loops: CDR1 KGHSH, CDR2 LQKENI. V was trimmed by 8 bases and J by 2 bases, leaving 5 bases between them. CDR3 protein: CASSSTDTQYF. CDR3 DNA sequence: TGTGCCAGCAGTTCCACAGATACGCAGTATTTT. Complete variable domain (other parts from reference TRBV18 and TRBJ2-3): NAGVMQNPRHLVRRRGQEARLRCSPMKGHSHVYWYRQLPEEGLKFMVYLQKENIIDESGMPKERFSAEFPKEGPSILRIQQVVRGDSAAYFCASSSTDTQYFGPGTRLTVL.

J is TRBJ1-2 and V is TRBV12-3 or TRBV12-4; no definite D call. The CDR3 is 11 residues long. V gave up 8 bases and J gave up 2 bases, with 6 bases separating them. The chain's CDR3 is CASGLNYGYTF. For the CDR3, the DNA is TGTGCCAGCGGACTGAACTATGGCTACACCTTC.

This clonotype was detected many times. The chain is built from TRBV3-1 and TRBJ1-1, with 8 bases aligning to TRBD1. J gave up 3 bases and V 2 bases, and 14 bases lay outside the gene matches. CDR3 length: 18 amino acids. From germline, CDR1 is LGHDT and CDR2 YNNKEL (reference sequence). CDR3 protein: CASSQILLRQGAYTEAFF. Written as DNA, the CDR3 is TGTGCCAGCAGCCAAATCCTCCTTAGGCAGGGGGCTTACACTGAAGCTTTCTTT.

At least ten counts were recorded for this clonotype. J is TRBJ2-7 and V is TRBV12-3 or TRBV12-4; D uncertain. The CDR3 spans 15 residues. The V end lost 1 base, the J end lost 0 bases, and 10 bases lay between the germline ends. The CDR3 sequence: CASSLGAVSSYEQYF. In DNA, the CDR3 is TGTGCCAGCAGTTTAGGAGCCGTAAGCTCCTACGAGCAGTACTTC.

This clonotype showed up many times. The chain joins TRBV19 to TRBJ1-1; TRBD1 might be the D (5 bases). CDR1 LNHDA and CDR2 SQIVND come from the germline V gene (reference sequence). Trimming pared 5 bases from V and 7 bases from J, leaving 17 bases between. CDR3 size: 14 residues. CDR3: CASSPQGTGHEAFF. CDR3 in DNA: TGTGCCAGTAGTCCCCAAGGGACGGGCCATGAAGCTTTCTTT.